This TCR beta chain was captured by sequencing in a study of technical replicates of blood from a few donors. Trimming at V came to 0 bases and at J to 0 bases, leaving 2 bases not matched to a gene. The CDR3 spans 16 residues. Per germline, CDR1 MGHRA and CDR2 YSYEKL. The assay was immunoSEQ multiplex PCR, and TCRdb's table has in-frame clones only and misses some. The sample records about 81,000 clones, just over 95% being singletons. The source material was T cells isolated from PBMCs. The V gene is TRBV4-1, the J gene TRBJ2-7; 10 nucleotides agree with TRBD1. This receptor was taken from a human donor in good health. This chain's CDR3 is CASSQEGQGTSYEQYF. The CDR3, as DNA: TGCGCCAGCAGCCAAGAGGGACAGGGGACCTCCTACGAGCAGTACTTC.